The 14 T cell receptor beta chains listed next were all sequenced from one sample in a study of T cells after yellow fever vaccination. TCRdb itself ran the 5' RACE reads through MiXCR, one entry per CDR3 protein. The sample holds over 10,000 distinct CDR3 sequences, around 5.4% seen once. This material consisted of PBMCs, either bulk or a sorted T-cell subset (CD4+, CD8+, memory, or dextramer-sorted; not recorded which), taken on the day of the yellow fever booster vaccination. The receptor set was obtained from a young man who received the YFV17D yellow fever vaccine.

In its sample, this clonotype was seen many times. V usage is TRBV2 and J usage is TRBJ2-7; D possibly corresponds to TRBD1 (6 bases). Germline V gene lookup returns CDR1 SNHLY and CDR2 FYNNEI. The CDR3 is 14 amino acids. V dropped 6 bases and J dropped 0 bases, with 12 bases sitting between them. The CDR3 DNA reads TGTGCCAGCAGAATACAGGGAAGCTCCTACGAGCAGTACTTC. Protein: CASRIQGSSYEQYF.

The V and J genes are TRBV3-1 and TRBJ2-7, with 7 bases aligning to TRBD1. With 10 bases clipped from V and 3 bases from J, the junction kept 27 bases outside the gene matches. Germline V gives CDR1 LGHDT, CDR2 YNNKEL (reference sequence). This CDR3 spans 19 amino acids. CDR3 sequence (DNA): TGTGCCACCTCCAAGCAGCCCCATAGAGCCCGGACAGGAGACTACGAGCAGTACTTC. It encodes CATSKQPHRARTGDYEQYF.

Many counts were recorded for this clonotype. A read error may produce the germline difference seen at one junction end. The chain's CDR3 is CASSLAGKPKRGLNEQFF. CDR3 nucleotides: TGTGCTAGCAGCTTAGCGGGGAAACCAAAAAGGGGGTTGAATGAGCAGTTCTTC. V is TRBV7-7 and J is TRBJ2-1, with 8 bases aligning to TRBD2. Germline loops: CDR1 SSHAT, CDR2 FNYEAQ (reference sequence). This CDR3 spans 18 amino acids. The whole variable domain, filled in from reference TRBV7-7 and TRBJ2-1, reads GAGVSQSPRYKVTKRGQDVTLRCDPISSHATLYWYQQALGQGPEFLTYFNYEAQPDKSGLPSDRFSAERPEGSISTLTIQRTEQRDSAMYRCASSLAGKPKRGLNEQFFGPGTRLTVL.

This clonotype rates as medium-sized. V usage is TRBV27 and J usage is TRBJ2-7; D is ambiguous. V was trimmed by 5 bases and J by 2 bases, leaving 13 bases between them. The CDR3 loop spans 14 amino acids. Germline-derived CDR1 and CDR2 are MNHEY and SMNVEV (reference sequence). The DNA for the CDR3 is TGTGCCAGCAGTCGGACGTCGACCCCCTACGAGCAGTACTTC. It specifies CASSRTSTPYEQYF.

This clonotype was detected ten times or more. CDR3: CASSSNTKETQYF. The CDR3 DNA reads TGTGCCAGTAGCTCTAACACCAAAGAGACCCAGTACTTC. The chain joins TRBV19 to TRBJ2-5; D gene ambiguous. The CDR3 spans 13 residues. CDR1 is LNHDA and CDR2 is SQIVND in the germline V gene (reference sequence). Trimming left V 6 bases short and J 3 bases short, with 11 bases between.

The sample holds many counts of this clonotype. V and J are TRBV19 and TRBJ1-3, with D possibly TRBD1 on 5 matching bases. The V gene lost 7 bases and the J gene lost 0 bases, with 13 bases spanning the gap. The CDR3 loop spans 15 amino acids. Looked up from germline, CDR1 is LNHDA and CDR2 is SQIVND (reference sequence). For the CDR3, the DNA is TGTGCCAGTACCGACGACAGTCTCTCTGGAAACACCATATATTTT. This sequence encodes CASTDDSLSGNTIYF.

In its sample, this clonotype was seen a few times. J is TRBJ1-1 and V is TRBV7-9; D possibly corresponds to TRBD1 (6 bases). Deletions cut 1 base from V and 4 bases from J, with 13 bases between. The CDR3 has 15 residues. Per the germline V gene, CDR1 is SEHNR and CDR2 is FQNEAQ (reference sequence). The CDR3 region is CASSLVGRGGTEAFF. The CDR3, as DNA: TGTGCCAGCAGCTTAGTCGGCAGGGGAGGCACTGAAGCTTTCTTT.

This clonotype showed up many times. The chain uses TRBV29-1 and TRBJ2-5, with D perhaps being TRBD1 or TRBD2 (5 bases each). This CDR3 has 11 amino acids. Trimming removed 4 bases from V and 5 bases from J, with 8 bases in between. Looked up from germline, CDR1 is SQVTM and CDR2 is ANQGSEA. The CDR3 here is CSVAREETQYF. In nucleotides, the CDR3 is TGCAGCGTTGCCAGGGAGGAGACCCAGTACTTC.

This clonotype was observed at least ten times. The CDR3: CASSRGLVSYEQYF. The CDR3 DNA reads as TGTGCCAGCTCACGGGGACTAGTTTCCTACGAGCAGTACTTC. The V gene is TRBV18, the J gene TRBJ2-7; 8 bases agree with TRBD2. The ends lost 4 bases at V and 1 base at J; junction bases unmatched: 3. CDR1 is KGHSH, CDR2 LQKENI, per germline. This CDR3 is built from 14 residues.

Ten or more counts support this clonotype. The chain is built from TRBV28 and TRBJ2-3; 8 bases are shared with TRBD2. Losses at the gene ends were 4 bases for V and 2 bases for J; bases not matched to a gene: 8. Per the germline V gene, CDR1 is MDHEN and CDR2 is SYDVKM. The CDR3 extends over 16 amino acids. DNA of the CDR3: TGTGCCAGCAGTTCGGCCGGGACTAGACTCACAGATACGCAGTATTTT. Protein product: CASSSAGTRLTDTQYF.

Judged by abundance, this clonotype is medium-sized. The gene calls are TRBV29-1 and TRBJ2-1, with TRBD2 matching over 15 bases. Germline V gene lookup returns CDR1 SQVTM and CDR2 ANQGSEA. The length of the CDR3 is 17 residues. J lost 0 bases, V lost 4 bases, and 4 bases had no gene match. The DNA for the CDR3 is TGCAGCGTTGGGACTAGCGGGAGGGTGAGCTCCTACAATGAGCAGTTCTTC. Translation: CSVGTSGRVSSYNEQFF.

This clonotype was seen ten or more times. The chain carries TRBV6-5 and TRBJ2-1; D is uncertain. Germline V gives CDR1 MNHEY, CDR2 SVGAGI. The germline V and J ends were trimmed by 5 bases and 3 bases, with 2 bases remaining between them. This CDR3 has 11 residues. CDR3 DNA sequence: TGTGCCAGCAGTATCTACAATGAGCAGTTCTTC. It translates to CASSIYNEQFF.

This clonotype ranks as medium-sized (0.01 to 0.1%). This chain joins TRBV12-3 or TRBV12-4 and TRBJ2-5; 10 bases fit TRBD1. The CDR3 extends over 13 amino acids. J gave up 4 bases and V 5 bases, and 1 base lay outside the gene matches. The CDR3 spells CASSRTGGETQYF. The CDR3 DNA sequence: TGTGCCAGCAGTAGGACAGGGGGAGAGACCCAGTACTTC.

This clonotype was seen many times. The chain has TRBV9 and TRBJ1-3; D not certain. The length of the CDR3 is 16 residues. V was clipped by 0 bases and J by 0 bases, with 10 bases between them. The germline gives CDR1 SGDLS, CDR2 YYNGEE. The CDR3 protein is CASSVAVGSSGNTIYF. Written as DNA, the CDR3 is TGTGCCAGCAGCGTAGCAGTAGGAAGCTCTGGAAACACCATATATTTT.